The T cell receptor beta chain described here comes from a study of T cell clones after liver transplantation. Looking at the study overall: TCRbeta sequencing after a pre-transplant mixed lymphocyte reaction identified graft-donor-reactive clones, later tracked in post-transplant blood. At least one year of complete immunosuppression withdrawal without enzymes over twice normal defined tolerance.

Assay: immunoSEQ multiplex PCR; the TCRdb copy retains only in-frame clones and omits some. Among around 43,000 clones listed, 85% to 90% were seen once. Germline CDR1 is SGHDT and CDR2 is YYEEEE. This CDR3 spans 12 amino acids. V shed 2 bases and J shed 1 base, with 3 bases lying between them. Sequencing was performed on CD4+ T cells from blood, taken 24 months after liver transplant. The chain carries TRBV5-6 and TRBJ1-1; D is undetermined. The receptor was isolated from a human patient who received a liver transplant. The T cells may partly be graft donor cells. The CDR3 DNA reads as TGTGCCAGCAGCTTTCGGAACACTGAAGCTTTCTTT. Protein: CASSFRNTEAFF.